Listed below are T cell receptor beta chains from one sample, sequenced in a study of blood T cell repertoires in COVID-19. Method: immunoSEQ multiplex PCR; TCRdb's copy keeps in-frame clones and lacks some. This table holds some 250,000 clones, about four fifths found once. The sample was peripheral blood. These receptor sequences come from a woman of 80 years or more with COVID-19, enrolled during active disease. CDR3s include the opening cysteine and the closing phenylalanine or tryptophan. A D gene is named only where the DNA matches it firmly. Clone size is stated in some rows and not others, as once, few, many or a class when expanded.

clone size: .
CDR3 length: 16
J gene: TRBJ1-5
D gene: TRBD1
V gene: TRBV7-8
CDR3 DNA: TGTGCCAGCAGCCGCGTCAGGGGGACAGTCAATCAGCCCCAGCATTTT
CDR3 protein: CASSRVRGTVNQPQHF

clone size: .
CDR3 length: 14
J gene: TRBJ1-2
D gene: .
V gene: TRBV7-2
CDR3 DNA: TGTGCCAGCAGCTCAGGGTTGGGGTTGTCTGGCTACACCTTC
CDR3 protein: CASSSGLGLSGYTF

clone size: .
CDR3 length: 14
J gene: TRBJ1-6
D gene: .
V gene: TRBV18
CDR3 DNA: TGTGCCAGCTCACCGGGTCAGGCTAATTCACCCCTCCACTTT
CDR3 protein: CASSPGQANSPLHF

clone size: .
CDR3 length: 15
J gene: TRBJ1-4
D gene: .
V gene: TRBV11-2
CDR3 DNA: TGTGCCAGCAGCTTAGGCGACAGAGATAATGAAAAACTGTTTTTT
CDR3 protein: CASSLGDRDNEKLFF

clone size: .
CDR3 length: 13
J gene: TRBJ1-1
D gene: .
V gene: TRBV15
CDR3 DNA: TGTGCCACCAGCAGAGTAGGGGGAACTGAAGCTTTCTTT
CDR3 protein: CATSRVGGTEAFF

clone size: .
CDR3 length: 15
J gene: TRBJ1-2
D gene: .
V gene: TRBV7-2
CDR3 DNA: TGTGCCAGCAGCTTGGGCCAGGGGAAGGTGTATGGCTACACCTTC
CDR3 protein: CASSLGQGKVYGYTF

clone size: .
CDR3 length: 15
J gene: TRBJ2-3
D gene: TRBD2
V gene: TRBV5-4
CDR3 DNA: TGTGCCAGCAGCTCCGGGGGGGGACGCACAGATACGCAGTATTTT
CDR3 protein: CASSSGGGRTDTQYF

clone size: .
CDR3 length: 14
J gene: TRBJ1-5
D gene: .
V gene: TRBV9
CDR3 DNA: TGTGCCAGCAACCCAAGGGGGGGAAATCAGCCCCAGCATTTT
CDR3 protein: CASNPRGGNQPQHF

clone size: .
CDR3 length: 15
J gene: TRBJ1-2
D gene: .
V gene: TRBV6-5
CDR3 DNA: TGTGCCAGCAGTTACACGTCCGGGAAAAACTATGGCTACACCTTC
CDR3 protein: CASSYTSGKNYGYTF

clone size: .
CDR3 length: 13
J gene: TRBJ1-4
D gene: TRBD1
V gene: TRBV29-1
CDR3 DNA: TGCAGCGCTATGGGACAGGGGGATGAAAAACTGTTTTTT
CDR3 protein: CSAMGQGDEKLFF

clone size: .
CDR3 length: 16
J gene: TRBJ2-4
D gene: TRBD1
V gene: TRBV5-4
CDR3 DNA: TGTGCCAGCAGCGGCCGGGACAGGGGGTACAGAAACATTCAGTACTTC
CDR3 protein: CASSGRDRGYRNIQYF

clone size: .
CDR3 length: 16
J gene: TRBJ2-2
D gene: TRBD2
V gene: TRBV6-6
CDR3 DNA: TGTGCCAGCAGGCCCCTCTTTACGAGCGGCGGGGGGAAGCTGTTTTTT
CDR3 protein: CASRPLFTSGGGKLFF

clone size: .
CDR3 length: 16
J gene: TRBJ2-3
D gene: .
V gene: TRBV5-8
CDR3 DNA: TGTGCCAGCAGCTTGAGGGGCACCATAGCCACAGATACGCAGTATTTT
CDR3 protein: CASSLRGTIATDTQYF

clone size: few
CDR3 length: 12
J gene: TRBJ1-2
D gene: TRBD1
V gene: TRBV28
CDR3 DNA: TGTGCCAGCAGACCGGGACAGGGGGGCTACACCTTC
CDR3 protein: CASRPGQGGYTF

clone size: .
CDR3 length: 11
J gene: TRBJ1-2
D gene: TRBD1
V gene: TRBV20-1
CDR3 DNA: TGCAGTGCTAGCGGGACAGGGCTTAACACCTTC
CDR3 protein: CSASGTGLNTF

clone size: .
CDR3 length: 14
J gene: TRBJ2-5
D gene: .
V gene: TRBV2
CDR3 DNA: TGTGCCAGCAGCGAGAAAAACAAGGAGGAGACCCAGTACTTC
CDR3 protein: CASSEKNKEETQYF

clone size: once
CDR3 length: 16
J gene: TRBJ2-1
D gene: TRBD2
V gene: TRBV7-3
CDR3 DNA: TGTGCCAGCAGCATCGGAAGACTAGCGGGCTACAATGAGCAGTTCTTC
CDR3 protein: CASSIGRLAGYNEQFF

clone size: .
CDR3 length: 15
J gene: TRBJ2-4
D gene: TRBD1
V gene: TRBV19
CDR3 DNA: TGTGCCAGTATGGGGCAGGGGGCTCGGCAAAACATTCAGTACTTC
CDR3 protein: CASMGQGARQNIQYF

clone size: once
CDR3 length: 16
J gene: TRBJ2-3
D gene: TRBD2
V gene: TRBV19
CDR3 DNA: TGTGCCAGTAGTTCACGGGGGGGCGCTAGCACAGATACGCAGTATTTT
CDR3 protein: CASSSRGGASTDTQYF

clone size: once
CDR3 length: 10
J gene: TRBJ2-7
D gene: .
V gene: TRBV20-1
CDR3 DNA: TGCAGTGCTAGAGATCGAGATCAGTACTTC
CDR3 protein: CSARDRDQYF

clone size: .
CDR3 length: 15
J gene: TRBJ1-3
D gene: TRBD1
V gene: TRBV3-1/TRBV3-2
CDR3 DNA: TGTGCCAGCAGCCAGAGACAGGGGGTTAGAAACACCATATATTTT
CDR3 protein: CASSQRQGVRNTIYF

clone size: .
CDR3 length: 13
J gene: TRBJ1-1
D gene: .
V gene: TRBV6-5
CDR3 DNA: TGTGCCAGCAGTCGGGGAGGGGGCACTGAAGCTTTCTTT
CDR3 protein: CASSRGGGTEAFF

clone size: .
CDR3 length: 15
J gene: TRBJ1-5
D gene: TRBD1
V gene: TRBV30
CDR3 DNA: TGTGCCTGGAGCGCTGCAGGGGGCAGGGTTCAGCCCCAGCATTTT
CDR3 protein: CAWSAAGGRVQPQHF

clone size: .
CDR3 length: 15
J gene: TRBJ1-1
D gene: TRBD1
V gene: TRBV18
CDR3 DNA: TGTGCCAGCTCACAACAGACAGGGTTAAACACTGAAGCTTTCTTT
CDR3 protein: CASSQQTGLNTEAFF

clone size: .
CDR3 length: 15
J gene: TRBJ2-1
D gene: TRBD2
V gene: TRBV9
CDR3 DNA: TGTGCCAGCAGCGTATTGGCGGGAGGGTACAATGAGCAGTTCTTC
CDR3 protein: CASSVLAGGYNEQFF

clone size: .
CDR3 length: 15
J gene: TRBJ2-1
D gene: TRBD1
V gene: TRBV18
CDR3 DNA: TGTGCCAGCTCACTTGACAGGGGGCACTACAATGAGCAGTTCTTC
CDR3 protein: CASSLDRGHYNEQFF

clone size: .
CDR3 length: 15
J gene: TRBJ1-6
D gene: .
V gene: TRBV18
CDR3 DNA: TGTGCCAGCTCATTCCGACAGGTCGATAATTCACCCCTCCACTTT
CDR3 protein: CASSFRQVDNSPLHF

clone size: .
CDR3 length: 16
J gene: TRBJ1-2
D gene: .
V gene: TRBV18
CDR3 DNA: TGTGCCAGCTCACTGTGGGGAGACCCCGAAAGCGGTGGCTACACCTTC
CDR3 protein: CASSLWGDPESGGYTF

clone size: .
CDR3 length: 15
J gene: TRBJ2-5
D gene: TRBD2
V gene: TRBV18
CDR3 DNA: TGTGCCAGCTCCCAAGGACTAGCGGGAGCAGGGACCCAGTACTTC
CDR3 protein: CASSQGLAGAGTQYF

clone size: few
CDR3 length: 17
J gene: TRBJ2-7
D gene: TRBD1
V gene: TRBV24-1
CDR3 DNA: TGTGCCACCAGTGACCTGGGACAGTCCATTTACTCCTACGAGCAGTACTTC
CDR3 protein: CATSDLGQSIYSYEQYF

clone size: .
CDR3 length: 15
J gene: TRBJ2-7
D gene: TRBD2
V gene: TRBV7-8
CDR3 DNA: TGTGCCAGCAGCTTGGCTAGCGGACCCTCCTACGAGCAGTACTTC
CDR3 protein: CASSLASGPSYEQYF

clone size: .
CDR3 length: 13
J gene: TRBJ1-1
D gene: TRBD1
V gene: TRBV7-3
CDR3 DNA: TGTGCCAGCAGCGGCCAGGGGGCCACTGAAGCTTTCTTT
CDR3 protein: CASSGQGATEAFF

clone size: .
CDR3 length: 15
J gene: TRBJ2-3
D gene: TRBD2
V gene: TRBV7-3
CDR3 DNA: TGTGCCAGCAGCTTAGGACTAGCGGGGGGTGATACGCAGTATTTT
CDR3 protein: CASSLGLAGGDTQYF

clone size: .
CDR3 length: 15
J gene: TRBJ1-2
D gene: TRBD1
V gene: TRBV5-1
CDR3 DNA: TGCGCCAGCAGTTCGACAGGGGGCGCCGGCTATGGCTACACCTTC
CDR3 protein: CASSSTGGAGYGYTF

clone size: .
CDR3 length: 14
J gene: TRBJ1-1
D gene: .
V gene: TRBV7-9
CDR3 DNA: TGTGCCAGCAGCGTCTCAGGGGTAAAAGCTGAAGCTTTCTTT
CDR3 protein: CASSVSGVKAEAFF

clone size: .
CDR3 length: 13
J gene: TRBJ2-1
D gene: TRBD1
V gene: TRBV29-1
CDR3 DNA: TGCAGCGTTAGGACAGGCTCCTACAATGAGCAGTTCTTC
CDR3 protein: CSVRTGSYNEQFF

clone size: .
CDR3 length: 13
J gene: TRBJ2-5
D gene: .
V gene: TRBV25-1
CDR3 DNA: TGTGCCAGCAGGGATCTGGGGGCAGAGACCCAGTACTTC
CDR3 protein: CASRDLGAETQYF

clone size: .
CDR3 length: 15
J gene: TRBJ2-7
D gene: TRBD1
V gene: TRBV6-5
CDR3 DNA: TGTGCCAGCAGTTACGGACAGGGTGAGACCTACGAGCAGTACTTC
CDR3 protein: CASSYGQGETYEQYF

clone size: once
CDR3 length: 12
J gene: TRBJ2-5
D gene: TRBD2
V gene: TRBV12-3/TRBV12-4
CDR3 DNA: TGTGCCAGCAGCCTTAGCGGGGGGGACCAGTACTTC
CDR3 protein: CASSLSGGDQYF

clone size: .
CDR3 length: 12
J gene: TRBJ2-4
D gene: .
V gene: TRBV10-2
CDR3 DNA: TGCGCCAGCAGTGAAAACTTAAACATTCAGTACTTC
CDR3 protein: CASSENLNIQYF

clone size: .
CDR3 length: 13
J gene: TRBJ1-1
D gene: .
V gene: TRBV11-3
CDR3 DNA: TGTGCCAGCAGCTTACAGGGGAACACTGAAGCTTTCTTT
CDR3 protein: CASSLQGNTEAFF

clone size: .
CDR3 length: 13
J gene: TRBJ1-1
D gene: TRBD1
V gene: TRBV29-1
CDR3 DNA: TGCAGCGTCATGAGGGACAGGAGCACTGAAGCTTTCTTT
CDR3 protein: CSVMRDRSTEAFF

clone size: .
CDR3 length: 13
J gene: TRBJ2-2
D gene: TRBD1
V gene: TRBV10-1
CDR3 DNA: TGCGCCACCTCGGACAGGGGCACCGGGGAGCTGTTTTTT
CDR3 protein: CATSDRGTGELFF

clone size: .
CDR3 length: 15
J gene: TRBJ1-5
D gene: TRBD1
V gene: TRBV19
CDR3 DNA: TGTGCCAGTAAAGAGAGGGGGCCCAGCAATCAGCCCCAGCATTTT
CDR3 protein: CASKERGPSNQPQHF

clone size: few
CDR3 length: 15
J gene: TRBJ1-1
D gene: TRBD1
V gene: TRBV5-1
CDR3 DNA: TGCGCCAGCAGCTGGGAGAACAGGGGTATGACTGAAGCTTTCTTT
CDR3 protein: CASSWENRGMTEAFF